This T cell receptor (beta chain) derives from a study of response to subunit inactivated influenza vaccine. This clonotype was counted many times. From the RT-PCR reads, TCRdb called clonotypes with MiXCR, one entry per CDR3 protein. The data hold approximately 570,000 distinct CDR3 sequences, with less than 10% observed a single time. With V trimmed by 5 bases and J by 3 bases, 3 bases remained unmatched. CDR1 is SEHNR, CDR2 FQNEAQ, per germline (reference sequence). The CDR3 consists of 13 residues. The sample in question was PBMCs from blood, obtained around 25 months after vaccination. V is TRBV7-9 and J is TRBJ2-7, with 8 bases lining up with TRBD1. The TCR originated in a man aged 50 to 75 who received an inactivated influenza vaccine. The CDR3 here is CASSGTGNYEQYF. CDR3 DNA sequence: TGTGCCAGCAGCGGGACAGGTAACTACGAGCAGTACTTC.